This T cell receptor (beta chain) was documented in a study of cytomegalovirus exposure and HLA in healthy donors. Findings of the study overall: TCR beta sequences reportedly predicted most subjects' HLA-A and HLA-B alleles accurately.

As to this clone: Its matching antigen is unknown.

Primers included in the PCR were 60 Vbeta and 13 Jbeta primers. TCRdb keeps only in-frame clones here, not all; method: immunoSEQ multiplex PCR. The data contain approximately 42,000 clones, more than 65% of them singletons. Germline CDR1 is LNHDA and CDR2 is SQIVND (reference sequence). This CDR3 spans 15 amino acids. V dropped 6 bases and J dropped 6; count of bases not matched to a gene: 8. The sequence derives from a man in his fifties or sixties in good health and CMV-seronegative. V gene TRBV19 combines with J gene TRBJ2-1, with 10 bases aligning to TRBD1. Sequenced material: PBMCs. Written as DNA, the CDR3 is TGTGCCAGTAGCCGGACAGGGGGTTTCAGCAATGAGCAGTTCTTC. Translating gives CASSRTGGFSNEQFF.